The 19 T cell receptor beta chains in this list originate from one sample, sequenced in a study of blood T cell repertoires in COVID-19. The protocol was immunoSEQ multiplex PCR, while the TCRdb copy is restricted to in-frame clones and leaves out a portion. The sample records around 100,000 clones, about 85% being singletons. The sequenced sample consisted of peripheral blood. Receptor source: a woman aged 55-69 years with COVID-19, enrolled during active disease.

Comment on this clone: Other DNA sequences in this sample translate to the same CDR3. V usage is TRBV5-6 and J usage is TRBJ2-5; D might be TRBD2 (5 bases). Per the germline V gene, CDR1 is SGHDT and CDR2 is YYEEEE. V shed 0 bases and J shed 4 bases, with 7 bases lying between them. The CDR3 contains 13 residues. The chain's CDR3 is CASSLASGETQYF. The CDR3 nucleotides are TGTGCCAGCAGCTTGGCCAGCGGAGAGACCCAGTACTTC.

This rearrangement joins TRBV28 to TRBJ2-7, with no clear D. The germline gives CDR1 MDHEN, CDR2 SYDVKM. CDR3 size: 15 residues. Trimming removed 5 bases at V and 2 bases at J, with 16 bases between. CDR3 amino acids: CASSPADSPTYEQYF. CDR3 bases: TGTGCCAGCAGTCCCGCGGATAGCCCGACCTACGAGCAGTACTTC.

The chain joins TRBV24-1 to TRBJ2-7; D is unresolved. V lost 2 bases to trimming and J lost 5 bases, with 12 bases between them. This CDR3 is 14 amino acids long. Per the germline V gene, CDR1 is KGHDR and CDR2 is SFDVKD. CDR3 sequence reads: CATSDSSVSHEQYF. The CDR3 DNA is TGTGCCACCAGTGATTCCAGCGTCTCTCACGAGCAGTACTTC.

In DNA form, the CDR3 reads TGTGCCAGCAGTTTCGAGGGTTGGAGCTCCTACGAGCAGTACTTC. This codes for CASSFEGWSSYEQYF. The V call is TRBV27, the J call TRBJ2-7; tentative D call: TRBD2 (5 bases). The CDR3 consists of 15 residues. Per germline, CDR1 MNHEY and CDR2 SMNVEV (reference sequence). Trimming pared 3 bases from V and 0 bases from J, leaving 12 bases between.

J is TRBJ1-2 and V is TRBV12-3 or TRBV12-4, with D possibly matching TRBD1 (6 bases). Trimming cost V 6 bases and J 13 bases, with 18 bases left between them. The CDR3 has 12 amino acids. CDR3: CASSKDHREGTF. DNA of the CDR3: TGTGCCAGCAGCAAGGACCACAGGGAGGGCACCTTC.

The gene calls are TRBV5-1 and TRBJ2-3, with D maybe TRBD2 (7 bases). The CDR3 is made up of 15 amino acids. The germline V gene has CDR1 SGHRS and CDR2 YFSETQ. Trimming took 1 base from V and 4 from J, leaving 13 bases between them. The CDR3 here is CASSLWGGLSDTQYF. The CDR3 region has the DNA TGCGCCAGCAGCTTGTGGGGGGGCCTGTCAGATACGCAGTATTTT.

CDR3 loop: CASHDRPNYGYTF. The CDR3 DNA sequence: TGTGCCAGCCATGACAGGCCTAACTATGGCTACACCTTC. V usage is TRBV6-5 and J usage is TRBJ1-2; the D gene is possibly TRBD1 (6 bases). The V end lost 8 bases, the J end lost 0 bases, and 10 bases lay between the germline ends. Germline CDR1 is MNHEY and CDR2 is SVGAGI. The CDR3 is 13 amino acids.

The rearrangement joins TRBV30 to TRBJ1-5; a weak D match, TRBD1 (5 bases). CDR1 is GTSNPN and CDR2 is SVGIG in the germline V gene (reference sequence). CDR3 size: 18 residues. Trimming shortened V by 0 bases and J by 2 bases, and 20 bases separated the two germline ends. CDR3 in amino acids: CAWSVSRGGVVGNQPQHF. CDR3 in DNA: TGTGCCTGGAGTGTATCGCGGGGAGGGGTTGTTGGCAATCAGCCCCAGCATTTT.

This clone was observed a single time. The chain uses TRBV25-1 and TRBJ2-1; tentative D call: TRBD2 (6 bases). The CDR3 loop spans 12 amino acids. Trimming shortened V by 1 base and J by 8 bases, and 6 bases separated the two germline ends. The germline V gene has CDR1 MGHDK and CDR2 SYGVNS. The CDR3 protein is CASSESGDEQFF. CDR3 in DNA: TGTGCCAGCAGTGAATCGGGGGATGAGCAGTTCTTC. Full variable domain (rest looked up from reference TRBV25-1 and TRBJ2-1): EADIYQTPRYLVIGTGKKITLECSQTMGHDKMYWYQQDPGMELHLIHYSYGVNSTEKGDLSSESTVSRIRTEHFPLTLESARPSHTSQYLCASSESGDEQFFGPGTRLTVL.

The rearrangement links TRBV10-2 to TRBJ2-3, with D maybe TRBD2 (6 bases). Per the germline V gene, CDR1 is WSHSY and CDR2 is SAAADI. The V gene lost 8 bases and the J gene lost 3 bases, with 9 bases spanning the gap. CDR3 size: 12 residues. The CDR3 region has the DNA TGCGCCAGCGGGGGGAGGACAGATACGCAGTATTTT. This codes for CASGGRTDTQYF.

J is TRBJ1-1 and V is TRBV29-1, with TRBD1 matching over 7 bases. CDR3 length: 14 amino acids. Germline trimming cut 7 bases from V and 4 bases from J; bases unmatched to any gene: 12. The germline CDR1 and CDR2 sequences are SQVTM and ANQGSEA. The CDR3 DNA reads as TGCAGCGCCGAAACAACAGGGGAGGCCACTGAAGCTTTCTTT. Translation gives CSAETTGEATEAFF.

The chain links TRBV10-3 to TRBJ1-3, with 7 nucleotides matching TRBD1. J was trimmed by 0 bases and V by 6 bases; bases with no gene match: 11. CDR3 length: 17 residues. In germline, CDR1 is ENHRY, CDR2 SYGVKD. The CDR3 spells CAISVTRQGLSGNTIYF. The CDR3 bases are TGTGCCATCAGCGTAACAAGACAGGGCCTCTCTGGAAACACCATATATTTT.

V and J are TRBV18 and TRBJ2-1, with 10 positions matching TRBD2. In germline, CDR1 is KGHSH, CDR2 LQKENI. This CDR3 contains 17 residues. V gave up 3 bases and J gave up 6 bases; unmatched junction bases: 11. CDR3 in amino acids: CASSPRRSGGAPNEQFF. CDR3 nucleotides: TGTGCCAGCTCACCGCGGCGGAGCGGGGGGGCCCCCAATGAGCAGTTCTTC. Using reference TRBV18 and TRBJ2-1 for the parts outside the CDR3, the full variable domain is NAGVMQNPRHLVRRRGQEARLRCSPMKGHSHVYWYRQLPEEGLKFMVYLQKENIIDESGMPKERFSAEFPKEGPSILRIQQVVRGDSAAYFCASSPRRSGGAPNEQFFGPGTRLTVL.

The chain recombines TRBV11-2 with TRBJ2-7; 7 bases are a match to TRBD2. The germline CDR1 and CDR2 sequences are SGHAT and FQNNGV. J gave up 4 bases and V 4 bases, and 10 bases lay outside the gene matches. This CDR3 is built from 15 residues. CDR3 residues: CASSSRGEGGYEQYF. The CDR3 coding sequence is TGTGCCAGCAGCTCAAGGGGAGAGGGAGGGTACGAGCAGTACTTC.

This clone came up a few times. The genes are TRBV27 and TRBJ1-2; 7 bases match TRBD1. Trimming cost V 8 bases and J 3 bases; bases outside gene matches: 3. The germline gives CDR1 MNHEY, CDR2 SMNVEV (reference sequence). The CDR3 loop spans 12 amino acids. The CDR3 region has the DNA TGTGCCAGCGGACAGGTCTACTATGGCTACACCTTC. This encodes CASGQVYYGYTF.

This rearrangement joins TRBV5-4 to TRBJ1-4; D possibly corresponds to TRBD1 (6 bases). The germline V gene has CDR1 SGHNT and CDR2 YYREEE (reference sequence). The CDR3 extends over 15 amino acids. V gave up 4 bases and J gave up 8 bases, with 18 bases separating them. CDR3 region: CASSRNRDVKEKLFF. The CDR3 bases are TGTGCCAGCAGCAGGAACAGGGACGTAAAAGAAAAACTGTTTTTT.

The genes are TRBV28 and TRBJ1-1; the D is unclear. The CDR3 extends over 12 amino acids. Trimming shortened V by 10 bases and J by 3 bases, and 12 bases separated the two germline ends. Germline V gene lookup returns CDR1 MDHEN and CDR2 SYDVKM. The CDR3 is CATGSGDTEAFF. In DNA, the CDR3 is TGTGCCACCGGTAGCGGGGACACTGAAGCTTTCTTT.

The CDR3 spells CASSQQRVATNEKLFF. Here the CDR3 DNA reads TGTGCCAGCTCACAGCAGCGGGTTGCAACTAATGAAAAACTGTTTTTT. The chain employs TRBV18 and TRBJ1-4, with D uncertain. Germline assignment: CDR1 KGHSH and CDR2 LQKENI. Trimming cost V 4 bases and J 0 bases, with 12 bases left between them. The CDR3 totals 16 residues.

The V gene is TRBV7-8, the J gene TRBJ2-5; D is ambiguous. Trimming took off 5 bases at V and 4 bases at J, with 11 bases between the two ends. CDR1 is SGHVS, CDR2 FQNEAQ, per germline. The CDR3 is 13 residues long. DNA for the CDR3: TGTGCCAGCAGCGCTAACCCAGGAGAGACCCAGTACTTC. Amino acids: CASSANPGETQYF.